This T cell receptor (beta chain) was captured by sequencing in a study of radiotherapy plus CTLA-4 blockade in lung cancer. Study-wide context: The study recorded objective responses in around 18% of patients and disease control in about 30%.

Participants had chemo-refractory metastatic non-small-cell lung cancer and were treated with focal radiation plus ipilimumab CTLA-4 blockade. This table comes from immunoSEQ multiplex PCR, and its TCRdb copy is limited to in-frame clones, with some not included. Among about 82,000 clones listed, roughly 78% were seen once. The CDR3 extends over 13 amino acids. Trimming stripped 1 base from V and 4 bases from J, with 7 bases between. Germline V gene data show CDR1 as LNHDA and CDR2 as SQIVND (reference sequence). The study, taken as a whole, reports: After radiotherapy and ipilimumab, tumor-derived clones expanded in peripheral blood.

About this clone itself: Its antigen is still unknown.

The receptor comes from a human donor with non-small cell lung cancer that progressed on radiotherapy plus ipilimumab. The J gene is TRBJ1-1, the V gene TRBV19, with a tentative D call TRBD1 (6 bases). The input for sequencing was peripheral blood, taken from a patient treated with radiotherapy plus ipilimumab. The CDR3 sequence: CASSIGRGTEAFF. DNA of the CDR3: TGTGCCAGTAGTATAGGCAGGGGCACTGAAGCTTTCTTT.